Listed here are 9 T cell receptor beta chains from one sample, sequenced in a study of cytomegalovirus exposure and HLA in healthy donors. With 60 Vbeta and 13 Jbeta primers, the PCR was carried out. Sequenced by immunoSEQ multiplex PCR; TCRdb stores in-frame clones only, minus some. The table lists 85,000 to 130,000 clones, around three quarters of them singletons, with roughly 0.79% in the top ten. The source material was PBMCs. The source is a boy between 10 and 17 years old in good health and CMV-seronegative.

The chain recombines TRBV25-1 with TRBJ2-1, with 7 bases fitting TRBD1. The germline V gene has CDR1 MGHDK and CDR2 SYGVNS. The CDR3 has 15 amino acids. V shed 4 bases, J shed 4 bases, and the junction held 7 bases outside the gene matches. The CDR3 region has the DNA TGTGCCAGCAGTGGCCGGGACAGTCTTTACAATGAGCAGTTCTTC. It is translated as CASSGRDSLYNEQFF.

CDR3 protein: CASGRGSGTEAFF. The CDR3 nucleotides read TGTGCCAGCGGGAGGGGGAGTGGAACTGAAGCTTTCTTT. The chain is built from TRBV5-5 and TRBJ1-1; tentative D call: TRBD1 (6 bases). The germline V gene has CDR1 SGHKS and CDR2 YYEKEE (reference sequence). V dropped 7 bases and J dropped 5 bases, with 15 bases sitting between them. The CDR3 is made up of 13 amino acids.

The genes are TRBV5-6 and TRBJ1-1; D is unclear. The V end was cut by 7 bases, the J end by 0 bases, with 7 bases between. This CDR3 contains 12 residues. CDR1 and CDR2 from the germline V gene are SGHDT and YYEEEE. CDR3 nucleotide sequence: TGTGCCAGCCGCGGGGTGAACACTGAAGCTTTCTTT. Amino acids: CASRGVNTEAFF.

This chain uses TRBV7-2 with TRBJ2-5; TRBD1 is a possible D gene (5 bases). The CDR3 runs to 16 residues. The germline V and J ends were trimmed by 2 bases and 5 bases, with 18 bases remaining between them. In germline, CDR1 is SGHTA, CDR2 FQGNSA. CDR3: CASSLNHPGIYETQYF. The DNA of the CDR3 is TGTGCCAGCAGCTTAAATCATCCAGGGATTTATGAGACCCAGTACTTC. The complete variable domain, with remaining parts taken from reference TRBV7-2 and TRBJ2-5, reads GAGVSQSPSNKVTEKGKDVELRCDPISGHTALYWYRQSLGQGLEFLIYFQGNSAPDKSGLPSDRFSAERTGGSVSTLTIQRTQQEDSAVYLCASSLNHPGIYETQYFGPGTRLLVL.

The J gene is TRBJ2-5, the V gene TRBV2; D may be TRBD2 (5 bases). V was clipped by 4 bases and J by 5 bases, with 14 bases between them. CDR1 is SNHLY and CDR2 is FYNNEI in the germline V gene. The CDR3 totals 14 residues. The CDR3, as DNA: TGTGCCAGCAGTGTTCTCCCAGGCGGGGAGACCCAGTACTTC. This sequence encodes CASSVLPGGETQYF.

The rearrangement uses TRBV2 and TRBJ1-4; TRBD1 agrees at 7 bases. The CDR3 is 13 amino acids. Germline V gives CDR1 SNHLY, CDR2 FYNNEI. With V trimmed by 8 bases and J by 2 bases, 2 bases remained unmatched. The CDR3 loop is CASQGGTNEKLFF. As DNA, the CDR3 is TGTGCCAGCCAGGGGGGCACTAATGAAAAACTGTTTTTT.

In this sample, this clone turned up once. The rearrangement uses TRBV5-1 and TRBJ1-5; 9 nucleotides match TRBD1. The V and J ends lost 4 bases and 4 bases, in that order; junction bases with no gene match: 6. Germline assignment: CDR1 SGHRS and CDR2 YFSETQ. CDR3 length: 15 amino acids. CDR3 protein: CASSDGTGRNQPQHF. In nucleotides, the CDR3 is TGCGCCAGCAGCGACGGGACAGGGAGGAATCAGCCCCAGCATTTT.

This chain links TRBV27 with TRBJ1-5, with unresolved D. Germline CDR1 and CDR2: MNHEY and SMNVEV (reference sequence). V lost 4 bases and J 4 bases, leaving 14 bases between the germline ends. The CDR3 totals 15 residues. CDR3 DNA sequence: TGTGCCAGCAGTTATGCGGGCGGGGTGAATCAGCCCCAGCATTTT. As protein: CASSYAGGVNQPQHF.

V is TRBV28 and J is TRBJ1-1; 7 nucleotides agree with TRBD1. J gave up 3 bases and V 5 bases, and 3 bases lay outside the gene matches. Germline V lookup: CDR1 MDHEN, CDR2 SYDVKM. The CDR3 runs to 13 residues. This CDR3 reads CASSRDRYTEAFF. CDR3 bases: TGTGCCAGCAGTCGGGACAGATACACTGAAGCTTTCTTT.